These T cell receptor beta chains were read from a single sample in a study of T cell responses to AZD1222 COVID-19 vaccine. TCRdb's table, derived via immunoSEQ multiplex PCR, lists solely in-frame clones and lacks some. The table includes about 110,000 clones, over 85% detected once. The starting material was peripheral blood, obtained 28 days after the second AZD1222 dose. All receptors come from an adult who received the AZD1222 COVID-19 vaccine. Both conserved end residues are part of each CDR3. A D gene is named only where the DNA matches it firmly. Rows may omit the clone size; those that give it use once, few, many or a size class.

DNA: TGCGCCAGCAGACAACAGGGGGCGGAACAGAACACCGGGGAGCTGTTTTTT
CDR3: CASRQQGAEQNTGELFF
D: TRBD1
J: TRBJ2-2
V: TRBV4-1
size: NA

DNA: TGTGCCATCAGTGATATTCCAGGGGCGCAGGGCTACACCTTC
CDR3: CAISDIPGAQGYTF
D: NA
J: TRBJ1-2
V: TRBV10-3
size: NA

DNA: TGTGCCAGCAGCTTAAAGAGTTTGGGGGCCTTTGATGGCTACACCTTC
CDR3: CASSLKSLGAFDGYTF
D: NA
J: TRBJ1-2
V: TRBV7-9
size: NA

DNA: TGTGCCAGCAGCCCCAGACAGCCCTATAAGGGAGTCTACGAGCAGTACTTC
CDR3: CASSPRQPYKGVYEQYF
D: NA
J: TRBJ2-7
V: TRBV3-1/TRBV3-2
size: NA

DNA: TGTGCCAGTATCAGGGGCTCCTACAATGAGCAGTTCTTC
CDR3: CASIRGSYNEQFF
D: NA
J: TRBJ2-1
V: TRBV7-9
size: few

DNA: TGTGCCTGGATCCGTCCGCGACAGGGGGCCAACGTCCTGACTTTC
CDR3: CAWIRPRQGANVLTF
D: NA
J: TRBJ2-6
V: TRBV30
size: NA

DNA: TGTGCCAGCAGCCGCGGAGCGGGACTAGACTCTGTCGAGCAGTACTTC
CDR3: CASSRGAGLDSVEQYF
D: TRBD2
J: TRBJ2-7
V: TRBV7-9
size: NA

DNA: TGTGCCATCAGAGGGACTGAGGTCGTGCCCCAGCATTTT
CDR3: CAIRGTEVVPQHF
D: NA
J: TRBJ1-5
V: TRBV10-3
size: NA

DNA: TGTGCCAGCAGCATAATCCCGACAGGGTTGGCCACAGATACGCAGTATTTT
CDR3: CASSIIPTGLATDTQYF
D: TRBD1
J: TRBJ2-3
V: TRBV7-2
size: NA

DNA: TGTGCCAGCAGTCCCGGGGCCCCGGGAGAGACCCAGTACTTC
CDR3: CASSPGAPGETQYF
D: NA
J: TRBJ2-5
V: TRBV6-5
size: once

DNA: TGCAGCGTTGATATTAACAGGGGCTTTACCGGAGAGACCCAGTACTTC
CDR3: CSVDINRGFTGETQYF
D: TRBD1
J: TRBJ2-5
V: TRBV29-1
size: NA

DNA: TGTGCCAGCATAGGGGCTAGCGGGTGGGGTGAGCAGTTCTTC
CDR3: CASIGASGWGEQFF
D: TRBD2
J: TRBJ2-1
V: TRBV2
size: NA

DNA: TGCGCCAGCAGCTTGGCAGGGGCTAATGAAAAACTGTTTTTT
CDR3: CASSLAGANEKLFF
D: NA
J: TRBJ1-4
V: TRBV5-1
size: NA

DNA: TGTGCCAGCAGCCGGAAGGGGACAGACACTGAAGCTTTCTTT
CDR3: CASSRKGTDTEAFF
D: TRBD1
J: TRBJ1-1
V: TRBV6-5
size: NA

DNA: TGTGCCATCAACGACAGGGCCGCTAACTATGGCTACACCTTC
CDR3: CAINDRAANYGYTF
D: TRBD1
J: TRBJ1-2
V: TRBV10-3
size: NA

DNA: TGTGCCAGCACTCTGGGAGCGGTTAACGATGAGCAGTTCTTC
CDR3: CASTLGAVNDEQFF
D: NA
J: TRBJ2-1
V: TRBV7-8
size: NA

DNA: TGTGCCAGCAGTCCGCACACGTCGAACACTGAAGCTTTCTTT
CDR3: CASSPHTSNTEAFF
D: NA
J: TRBJ1-1
V: TRBV28
size: NA

DNA: TGTGCCATCAGTCCTCGGGGAGGCTACGAGTGGCAGTACTTC
CDR3: CAISPRGGYEWQYF
D: NA
J: TRBJ2-7
V: TRBV10-3
size: once

DNA: TGTGCCAGTTCTTATTTGGTGACGGGAGGAATTACAGAGACCCAGTACTTC
CDR3: CASSYLVTGGITETQYF
D: TRBD2
J: TRBJ2-5
V: TRBV18
size: NA

DNA: TGTGCCACCTACGTGAGGGGCGGCTACACCTTC
CDR3: CATYVRGGYTF
D: NA
J: TRBJ1-2
V: TRBV28
size: NA

DNA: TGTGCCAGCCGACCCCCGGGGATGAAGGTGGATACGCAGTATTTT
CDR3: CASRPPGMKVDTQYF
D: NA
J: TRBJ2-3
V: TRBV7-2
size: NA

DNA: TGTGCCAGCAGCTCGCCGGGACAGGGCTATGGCTACACCTTC
CDR3: CASSSPGQGYGYTF
D: TRBD1
J: TRBJ1-2
V: TRBV7-2
size: NA

DNA: TGTGCCAGCAGCCAAGGGACAATCAGCAATCAGCCCCAGCATTTT
CDR3: CASSQGTISNQPQHF
D: NA
J: TRBJ1-5
V: TRBV3-1/TRBV3-2
size: NA

DNA: TGCGCCAGCAGCTTGGGGGCCCAGGGGGAGGTCGAGCAGTACTTC
CDR3: CASSLGAQGEVEQYF
D: NA
J: TRBJ2-7
V: TRBV5-1
size: NA

DNA: TGTGCCAGCAGTCCCCACGGGGGGAGGACTGAAGCTTTCTTT
CDR3: CASSPHGGRTEAFF
D: NA
J: TRBJ1-1
V: TRBV27
size: few

DNA: TGTGCCTGGACGGGTGGGAATGGCTACACCTTC
CDR3: CAWTGGNGYTF
D: NA
J: TRBJ1-2
V: TRBV30
size: NA

DNA: TGTGCCAGCAGCTCAGGGACGCGGGAGCAGTACTTC
CDR3: CASSSGTREQYF
D: NA
J: TRBJ2-7
V: TRBV3-1/TRBV3-2
size: NA

DNA: TGTGCCAGTAGTACTCGCGTGTATAGCAATCAGCCCCAGCATTTT
CDR3: CASSTRVYSNQPQHF
D: NA
J: TRBJ1-5
V: TRBV19
size: NA

DNA: TGTGCCAGCAGTTCAGGAGACGGGAACTACGAGCAGTACTTC
CDR3: CASSSGDGNYEQYF
D: NA
J: TRBJ2-7
V: TRBV27
size: NA

DNA: TGTGCCAGCAGCCAAGATACGGGGTCCTACAATGAGCAGTTCTTC
CDR3: CASSQDTGSYNEQFF
D: NA
J: TRBJ2-1
V: TRBV3-1/TRBV3-2
size: NA

DNA: TGTGCCAGCAGCGTTGCCCTCAGGTTACCAGAGCCCCAGCATTTT
CDR3: CASSVALRLPEPQHF
D: NA
J: TRBJ1-5
V: TRBV11-3
size: once

DNA: TGTGCCAGCAGCCCCAGGACTAGCGGGAGTGGGGGGGGCTACACAGATACGCAGTATTTT
CDR3: CASSPRTSGSGGGYTDTQYF
D: TRBD2
J: TRBJ2-3
V: TRBV5-5
size: NA

DNA: TGTGCCAGCAGCTCGACTGGACAGGGGAGTAATGGCTACACCTTC
CDR3: CASSSTGQGSNGYTF
D: TRBD1
J: TRBJ1-2
V: TRBV5-6
size: NA

DNA: TGTGCCAGCAGCCCCTTTTGGAGCGAATACAATGAGCAGTTCTTC
CDR3: CASSPFWSEYNEQFF
D: NA
J: TRBJ2-1
V: TRBV28
size: NA

DNA: TGCAGCGTGGGGGGGGTGAATCAGCCCCAGCATTTT
CDR3: CSVGGVNQPQHF
D: NA
J: TRBJ1-5
V: TRBV29-1
size: NA

DNA: TGTGCCAGTAGTGACCGACAGGGGGCTCGGAATTCACCCCTCCACTTT
CDR3: CASSDRQGARNSPLHF
D: TRBD1
J: TRBJ1-6
V: TRBV19
size: NA

DNA: TGTGCCAGCAGGCCCGCCCCGGACCTTGGAAACACCATATATTTT
CDR3: CASRPAPDLGNTIYF
D: NA
J: TRBJ1-3
V: TRBV7-6
size: NA

DNA: TGCGCCAGCAGCTTGCGCCAGGGTGGCTATGGCTACACCTTC
CDR3: CASSLRQGGYGYTF
D: NA
J: TRBJ1-2
V: TRBV5-1
size: NA

DNA: TGTGCCAGAAGTAAACGGGTTGCCTCCACGCAGTATTTT
CDR3: CARSKRVASTQYF
D: NA
J: TRBJ2-3
V: TRBV7-5
size: NA

DNA: TGTGCCAGCAGCAAACCAGGGGACCGCTATGGCTACACCTTC
CDR3: CASSKPGDRYGYTF
D: NA
J: TRBJ1-2
V: TRBV7-9
size: NA

DNA: TGTGCCAGCAGCCCCGGGTCGGGGACCCAGTACTTC
CDR3: CASSPGSGTQYF
D: NA
J: TRBJ2-5
V: TRBV9
size: NA

DNA: TGTGCCTGGAATAGGATTAACTATGGCTACACCTTC
CDR3: CAWNRINYGYTF
D: NA
J: TRBJ1-2
V: TRBV30
size: NA

DNA: TGTGCCAGTAGTACAGGGACAGGTAGTAGCAATCAGCCCCAGCATTTT
CDR3: CASSTGTGSSNQPQHF
D: TRBD1
J: TRBJ1-5
V: TRBV19
size: NA

DNA: TGCGCCAGCAGCCCAGGGGACAGGGGGTACACCGGGGAGCTGTTTTTT
CDR3: CASSPGDRGYTGELFF
D: TRBD1
J: TRBJ2-2
V: TRBV5-1
size: NA

DNA: TGTGCCAGCAGGTCGGTTAGGGCGTCTTCCTACGAGCAGTACTTC
CDR3: CASRSVRASSYEQYF
D: NA
J: TRBJ2-7
V: TRBV6-5
size: NA

DNA: TGTGCCAGCAGCAAGGGGTGGCAGACCCAGTACTTC
CDR3: CASSKGWQTQYF
D: NA
J: TRBJ2-5
V: TRBV21-1
size: NA

DNA: TGTGCCAGCAGTGACGTCAGCTCGGCTCAGCCCCAGCATTTT
CDR3: CASSDVSSAQPQHF
D: NA
J: TRBJ1-5
V: TRBV2
size: NA

DNA: TGTGCCAGCAGTTCCCTTAGCGGGAGGGCCATCAATGAGCAGTTCTTC
CDR3: CASSSLSGRAINEQFF
D: TRBD2
J: TRBJ2-1
V: TRBV6-5
size: NA

DNA: TGTGCCAGCAGCCGAGGGGCTAGCGGGAAATCCGGGGAGCTGTTTTTT
CDR3: CASSRGASGKSGELFF
D: TRBD2
J: TRBJ2-2
V: TRBV7-8
size: NA

DNA: TGTGCCAGCAGCGACGCGAACTATAATTCACCCCTCCACTTT
CDR3: CASSDANYNSPLHF
D: NA
J: TRBJ1-6
V: TRBV9
size: once

DNA: TGCAGTGCTGGTACTAGCGGGATGAAGTTCTTC
CDR3: CSAGTSGMKFF
D: TRBD2
J: TRBJ2-1
V: TRBV20-1
size: NA

DNA: TGTGCCAGCAGTGTAGGGTCGGATCAGCCCCAGCATTTT
CDR3: CASSVGSDQPQHF
D: NA
J: TRBJ1-5
V: TRBV2
size: NA

DNA: TGTGCCAGCAGCCGAACACCGGGACAGGGAAACACCGGGGAGCTGTTTTTT
CDR3: CASSRTPGQGNTGELFF
D: TRBD1
J: TRBJ2-2
V: TRBV7-3
size: NA

DNA: TGCGCCAGCAGCTCGTACTCTCGGGATCCCTTTGGCTACACCTTC
CDR3: CASSSYSRDPFGYTF
D: NA
J: TRBJ1-2
V: TRBV5-1
size: NA

DNA: TGCGCCAGCAGCGGGGAACTGGGAGGTCAAGAGACCCAGTACTTC
CDR3: CASSGELGGQETQYF
D: NA
J: TRBJ2-5
V: TRBV5-1
size: NA

DNA: TGTGCCAGCAGCTGGAGTCCCTCTGGGGCCAACGTCCTGACTTTC
CDR3: CASSWSPSGANVLTF
D: NA
J: TRBJ2-6
V: TRBV7-8
size: NA

DNA: TGTGCCAGCAGCTTAGACCCGCACAGCGACGTTGGCTACACCTTC
CDR3: CASSLDPHSDVGYTF
D: NA
J: TRBJ1-2
V: TRBV7-2
size: NA

DNA: TGCGCCAGCAGCTTGGACAGGAGACTCTACGAGCAGTACTTC
CDR3: CASSLDRRLYEQYF
D: NA
J: TRBJ2-7
V: TRBV5-1
size: NA

DNA: TGTGCCAGCAGCCAAGGGGCAGCAGATACGCAGTATTTT
CDR3: CASSQGAADTQYF
D: NA
J: TRBJ2-3
V: TRBV3-1/TRBV3-2
size: NA

DNA: TGCAGCGCCGGCCGGGACCCCAATCAGCCCCAGCATTTT
CDR3: CSAGRDPNQPQHF
D: NA
J: TRBJ1-5
V: TRBV29-1
size: NA